This T cell receptor (beta chain) was obtained from a study of shared clonotypes between healthy human individuals (TCRdb year 2020). For the study in its entirety: Three men and a couple of women, aged 18 to 49 years, made up the cohort. For each donor, CD4 naive and CD4 memory were each given three plates, CD8 naive was given two plates, and CD8 memory was given one plate. To estimate repertoire size and how much clonotypes are shared between individuals, the study performed deep sequencing of blood TCR repertoires from a few healthy adults. Libraries were prepared and TCR repertoires were sequenced by different laboratories using diverse techniques, in order to increase sequencing depth and limit assay-specific biases. Between about 0.85 and 10 billion PBMCs per donor were obtained by leukapheresis.

TCR CDR3 regions were amplified from genomic DNA by multiplex PCR using the deep immunoSEQ assay. Extracted genomic DNA from each cell subset was spread evenly across all wells of several immunoSEQ 96-well plates, with each plate serving as a replicate. For sorted subsets, around 200 ng genomic DNA, equal to tens of thousands of T cell genomes, was loaded into each replicate PCR. Purified libraries were measured with a Qubit 3.0 fluorometer, size-checked on a Bioanalyzer 2100, and measured again with the KAPA Library Quantification kit. Every immunoSEQ 96-well plate was sequenced on a separate single-read 150-cycle Illumina NextSeq 550 flow cell. The paper's processing steps were these. Because only junctional sequences without quality scores were contained in the immunoSEQ output, filtering matching that applied to full-length reads could not be performed. To assign V/J genes and CDR3, sequences were annotated using PyIR, a Python wrapper for IgBLAST v1.9, with IMGT germline references. Any read was removed if the V/J assignment was weak (E-value above 1e-6), the CDR3 was missing, or the read contained stop codons, out-of-frame junctions, or ambiguous translated residues. A V3J clonotype was defined by an identical inferred V gene, J gene, and CDR3 amino acid sequence. Percentage overlap between repertoires was computed as shared unique clonotypes divided by the size of the smaller repertoire. RTK rarefaction, the Chao1 estimator, and Recon v2.1 estimates of unobserved clonotypes were used to assess repertoire richness. Generation probabilities for all TCRbeta clonotypes obtained by the gDNA method from a handful of donors were computed using OLGA. TCRdb carries this immuneACCESS record with in-frame sequences only. Its versions omit some clonotypes, under half of them owing to an unresolved V gene in the studies checked, with the rest unexplained. That table supplies the V and J calls and clone size; D and trimming were determined from the DNA. For this sample there are millions of clones; 85% to 95% appear just once. The ten largest clones capture roughly 0.13% of the sample.

The donors were healthy, HIV-negative adults who had no recently reported acute infections or vaccinations. All donors were Caucasian adults living in Nashville, Tennessee, USA. CD4+ T cells were enriched by magnetic negative selection; naive cells were then positively selected on CD45RA, and the negative fraction formed the memory subset. Blood was collected by leukapheresis, and PBMCs were isolated by Ficoll-Histopaque density gradient centrifugation and then cryopreserved in liquid nitrogen vapor phase. Analytical flow cytometry was used to check the purity and quantity of every magnetically sorted T cell population. Each sorted fraction had its genomic DNA isolated and then quantified by UV absorbance on a Nanodrop 2000c. The investigation overall reported the following: Even with the large sequencing depth, rarefaction of the sorted-subset datasets indicated that sequencing was incomplete. Sampling was limited to blood, and TCR repertoires in tissue likely differ from TCR repertoires in blood. Across four donors, approximately 4.6% of naive CD4, around 3.3% of naive CD8, approximately 2.5% of memory CD4, and approximately 0.4% of memory CD8 clonotypes were shared. Based on pairwise subsampling, the degree of clonotype sharing among donors was expected to be affected by sequencing depth. Because the study included a small number of donors, the genetic and exposure-history diversity represented was limited. Clonotypes shared by all four sorted-subset donors showed higher generation probabilities than non-shared clonotypes. Estimated clonotype richness was generally larger for naive than for memory subsets.

A remark on this clone: Its recognized antigen is unknown. Nothing much larger sits one base from this clone, and base qualities are not available.

CDR1 is given as MNHEY and CDR2 as SVGAGI, both from the germline V gene. Trimming costs V 6 bases and J 3 bases, and their ends lie 18 bases apart. The CDR3 holds 15 amino acids from the cysteine to the phenylalanine. Here the CDR3 DNA is all that survives: 45 bases in frame from base 1. This TCR derives from a man aged 18 to 30 in good health. Sequencing was carried out using naive CD4+ T cells sorted from blood. This specimen's cell subset or site label, interpreted: CD45RA+ positively selected. The chain is assembled from TRBV6-5 and TRBJ2-7; the D call is possibly TRBD1 or TRBD2, each sharing 5 bases. The CDR3 protein is CASRSGRDRDYEQYF. The DNA reads as follows: TGTGCCAGCAGGAGTGGCCGGGACCGAGACTACGAGCAGTACTTC.